This T cell receptor beta chain originates from a study of blood T cell repertoires in COVID-19. The overall study: The United States, Italy and Spain were the sources of the acute and convalescent COVID-19 samples. Sources were T cells, B-cell-depleted T cells, or PBMCs; the material itself was cDNA or gDNA.

The CDR3 has 12 amino acids. Original analysis: Reference gene primer amplification gave nucleated cell count estimates. Clones were sequenced by immunoSEQ multiplex PCR, and TCRdb holds only the in-frame ones, with some missing. The DNA was the basis for D and trimming; V, J and clone size are from that table. The sample includes about 190,000 clones, less than 90% of them seen just once. This sequence was found in a woman aged 40 to 55 with acute or convalescent COVID-19. This chain joins TRBV21-1 and TRBJ1-1. TRBV21-1 has pseudogene status. Sequences were obtained from peripheral blood. CDR3 nucleotides: TGTGCCAGCAGCCTAGAGGCGTGTGAAGCTTTCTTT. It is translated as CASSLEACEAFF.